This T cell receptor beta chain derives from a study of T cell responses to AZD1222 COVID-19 vaccine. Here immunoSEQ multiplex PCR was the method, and the copy in TCRdb shows in-frame clones only, minus some. The data contain 130,000 or so clones, 91% of them singletons. Trimming left V 8 bases short and J 2 bases short, with 12 bases between. Per germline, CDR1 LNHDA and CDR2 SQIVND (reference sequence). The CDR3 totals 13 residues. This TCR came from an adult in good health. The rearrangement links TRBV19 to TRBJ1-1; D unresolved. Sequences were derived from peripheral blood, sampled on day 0 of AZD1222 vaccination. This CDR3 reads CASLTPFNTEAFF. CDR3 coding DNA: TGTGCCAGTCTTACACCTTTTAACACTGAAGCTTTCTTT.